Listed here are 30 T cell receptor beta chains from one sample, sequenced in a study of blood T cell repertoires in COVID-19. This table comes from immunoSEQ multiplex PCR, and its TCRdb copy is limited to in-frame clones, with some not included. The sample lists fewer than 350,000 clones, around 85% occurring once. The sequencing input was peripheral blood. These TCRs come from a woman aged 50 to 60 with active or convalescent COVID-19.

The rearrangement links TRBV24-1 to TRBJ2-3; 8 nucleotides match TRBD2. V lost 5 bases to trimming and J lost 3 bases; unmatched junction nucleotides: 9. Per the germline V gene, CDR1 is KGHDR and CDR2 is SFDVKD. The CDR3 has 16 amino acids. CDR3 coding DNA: TGTGCCACCAGTGCCCTCCGTCCTAGCGGGACAGATACGCAGTATTTT. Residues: CATSALRPSGTDTQYF.

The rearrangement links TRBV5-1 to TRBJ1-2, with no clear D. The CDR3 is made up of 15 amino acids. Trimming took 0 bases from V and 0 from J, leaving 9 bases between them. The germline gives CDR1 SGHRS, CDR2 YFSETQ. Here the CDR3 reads CASSLVQNTNYGYTF. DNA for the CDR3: TGCGCCAGCAGCTTGGTGCAGAACACTAACTATGGCTACACCTTC.

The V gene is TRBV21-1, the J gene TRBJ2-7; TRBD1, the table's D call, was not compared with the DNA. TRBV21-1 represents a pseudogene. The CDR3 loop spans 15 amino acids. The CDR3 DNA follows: TGTGCCAGCAGCCGGACAGCACCACGTACCTACGAGCAGTACTTC. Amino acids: CASSRTAPRTYEQYF.

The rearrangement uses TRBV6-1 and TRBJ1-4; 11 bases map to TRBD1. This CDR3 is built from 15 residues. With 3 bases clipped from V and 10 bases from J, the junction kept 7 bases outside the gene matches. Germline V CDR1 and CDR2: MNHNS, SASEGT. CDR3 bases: TGTGCCAGCAGTGACGGTCGGACAGGGGGCGGAAAACTGTTTTTT. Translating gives CASSDGRTGGGKLFF.

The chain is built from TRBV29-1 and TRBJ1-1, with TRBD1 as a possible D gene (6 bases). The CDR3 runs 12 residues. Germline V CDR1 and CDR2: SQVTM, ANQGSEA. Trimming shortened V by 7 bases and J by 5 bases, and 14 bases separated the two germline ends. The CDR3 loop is CSGAGGRTEAFF. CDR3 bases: TGCAGCGGCGCTGGGGGCAGGACTGAAGCTTTCTTT.

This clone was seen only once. The CDR3 spells CASSEKTATNEKLFF. The CDR3 nucleotides are TGTGCCAGCAGCGAAAAGACAGCAACTAATGAAAAACTGTTTTTT. The V gene is TRBV11-1, the J gene TRBJ1-4; a weak D match, TRBD1 (5 bases). The CDR3 contains 15 residues. The germline V gene has CDR1 SGHAT and CDR2 FQDESV (reference sequence). Deletions cut 5 bases from V and 0 bases from J, with 10 bases between. Together with reference TRBV11-1 and TRBJ1-4, the CDR3 gives the full variable domain: EAEVAQSPRYKITEKSQAVAFWCDPISGHATLYWYRQILGQGPELLVQFQDESVVDDSQLPKDRFSAERLKGVDSTLKIQPAELGDSAMYLCASSEKTATNEKLFFGSGTQLSVL.

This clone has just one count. CDR3 loop: CASSIRAGTNEKLFF. CDR3 coding DNA: TGTGCCAGTAGTATCCGGGCAGGGACTAATGAAAAACTGTTTTTT. This chain joins TRBV19 and TRBJ1-4; tentative D call: TRBD1 (5 bases). Germline V gene lookup returns CDR1 LNHDA and CDR2 SQIVND (reference sequence). Trimming shortened V by 3 bases and J by 2 bases, and 10 bases separated the two germline ends. The CDR3 runs to 15 residues.

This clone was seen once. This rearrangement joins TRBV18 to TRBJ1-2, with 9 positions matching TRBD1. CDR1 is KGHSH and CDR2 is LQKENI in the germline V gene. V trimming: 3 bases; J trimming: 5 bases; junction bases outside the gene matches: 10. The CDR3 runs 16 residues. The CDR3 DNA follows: TGTGCCAGCTCACCCTCTACCGGGACAGGGATGTATGGCTACACCTTC. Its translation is CASSPSTGTGMYGYTF.

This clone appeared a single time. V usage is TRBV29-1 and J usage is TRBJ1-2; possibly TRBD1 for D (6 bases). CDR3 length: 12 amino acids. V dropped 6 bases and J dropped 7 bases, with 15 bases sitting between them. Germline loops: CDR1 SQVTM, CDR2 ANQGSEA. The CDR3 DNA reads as TGCAGCGTCGCGCATACAGGGTTTGGCTACACCTTC. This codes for CSVAHTGFGYTF.

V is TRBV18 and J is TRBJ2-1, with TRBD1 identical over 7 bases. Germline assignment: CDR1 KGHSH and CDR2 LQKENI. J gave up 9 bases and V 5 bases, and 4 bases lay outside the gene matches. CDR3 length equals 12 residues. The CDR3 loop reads CASSGTGVEQFF. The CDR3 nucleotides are TGTGCCAGCTCAGGAACAGGGGTTGAGCAGTTCTTC.

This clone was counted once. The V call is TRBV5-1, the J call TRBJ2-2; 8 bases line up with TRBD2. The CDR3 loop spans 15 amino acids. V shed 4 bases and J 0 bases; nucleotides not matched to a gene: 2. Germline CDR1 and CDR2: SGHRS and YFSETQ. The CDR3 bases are TGCGCCAGCAGCCCGGGGGGGGCGAACACCGGGGAGCTGTTTTTT. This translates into CASSPGGANTGELFF.

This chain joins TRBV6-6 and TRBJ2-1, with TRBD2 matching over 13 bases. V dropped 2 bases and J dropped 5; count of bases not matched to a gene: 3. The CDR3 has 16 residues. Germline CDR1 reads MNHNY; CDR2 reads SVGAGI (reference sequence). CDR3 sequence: CASSYPGLAGHNEQFF. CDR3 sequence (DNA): TGTGCCAGCAGTTACCCGGGACTAGCGGGACACAATGAGCAGTTCTTC.

The CDR3 sequence: CASSWQGMGGYGYTF. Here the CDR3 DNA reads TGTGCCAGCAGCTGGCAAGGGATGGGAGGCTATGGCTACACCTTC. The V and J genes are TRBV7-8 and TRBJ1-2; D not resolved. Germline CDR1 is SGHVS and CDR2 is FQNEAQ. V lost 4 bases, J lost 4 bases, and 16 bases lay in between. CDR3 length: 15 amino acids.

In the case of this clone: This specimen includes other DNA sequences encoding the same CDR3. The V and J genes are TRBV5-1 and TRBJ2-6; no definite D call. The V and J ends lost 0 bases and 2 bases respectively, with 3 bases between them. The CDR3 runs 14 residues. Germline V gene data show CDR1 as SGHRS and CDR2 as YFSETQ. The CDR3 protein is CASSLGAGANVLTF. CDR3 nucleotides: TGCGCCAGCAGCTTGGGAGCTGGGGCCAACGTCCTGACTTTC. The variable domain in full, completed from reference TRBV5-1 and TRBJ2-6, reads KAGVTQTPRYLIKTRGQQVTLSCSPISGHRSVSWYQQTPGQGLQFLFEYFSETQRNKGNFPGRFSGRQFSNSRSEMNVSTLELGDSALYLCASSLGAGANVLTFGAGSRLTVL.

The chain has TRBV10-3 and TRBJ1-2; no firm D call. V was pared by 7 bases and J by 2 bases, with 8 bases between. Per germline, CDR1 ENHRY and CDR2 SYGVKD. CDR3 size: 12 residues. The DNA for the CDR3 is TGTGCCATCATGGGCTGGAACTATGGCTACACCTTC. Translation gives CAIMGWNYGYTF.

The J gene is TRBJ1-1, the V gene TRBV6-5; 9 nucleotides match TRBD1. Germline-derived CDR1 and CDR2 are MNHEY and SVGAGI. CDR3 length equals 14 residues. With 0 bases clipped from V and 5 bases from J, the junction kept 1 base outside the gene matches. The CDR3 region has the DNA TGTGCCAGCAGTTACTCTGGGACAGGGACTGAAGCTTTCTTT. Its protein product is CASSYSGTGTEAFF.

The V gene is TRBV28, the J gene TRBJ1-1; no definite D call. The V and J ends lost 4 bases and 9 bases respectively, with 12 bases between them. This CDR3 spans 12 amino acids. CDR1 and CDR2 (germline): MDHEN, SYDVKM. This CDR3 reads CASSSTRLKAFF. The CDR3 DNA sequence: TGTGCCAGCAGTTCGACACGTTTGAAAGCTTTCTTT.

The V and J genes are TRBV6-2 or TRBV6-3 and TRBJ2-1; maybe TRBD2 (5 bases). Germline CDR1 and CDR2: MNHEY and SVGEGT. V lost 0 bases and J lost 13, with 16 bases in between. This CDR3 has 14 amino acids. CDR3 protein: CASSYSRATTLQFF. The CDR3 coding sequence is TGTGCCAGCAGTTACTCGCGGGCGACAACCCTACAGTTCTTC.

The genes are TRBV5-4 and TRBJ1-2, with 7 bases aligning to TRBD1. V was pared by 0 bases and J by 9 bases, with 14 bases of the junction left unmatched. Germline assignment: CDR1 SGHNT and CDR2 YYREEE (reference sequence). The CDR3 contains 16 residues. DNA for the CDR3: TGTGCCAGCAGCTTGGCCGCCGGGACAGCACTTGAAAGCTACACCTTC. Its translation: CASSLAAGTALESYTF.

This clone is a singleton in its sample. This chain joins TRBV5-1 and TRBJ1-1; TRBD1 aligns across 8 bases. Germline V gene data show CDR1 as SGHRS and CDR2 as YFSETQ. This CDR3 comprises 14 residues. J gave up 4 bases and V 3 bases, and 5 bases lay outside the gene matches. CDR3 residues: CASSSGQGGTEAFF. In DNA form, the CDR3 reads TGCGCCAGCAGCTCCGGACAGGGAGGCACTGAAGCTTTCTTT. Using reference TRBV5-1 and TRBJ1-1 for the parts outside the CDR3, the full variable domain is KAGVTQTPRYLIKTRGQQVTLSCSPISGHRSVSWYQQTPGQGLQFLFEYFSETQRNKGNFPGRFSGRQFSNSRSEMNVSTLELGDSALYLCASSSGQGGTEAFFGQGTRLTVV.

CDR3 DNA sequence: TGTGCCAGTAGTATAGATTCAAACGGAGAGACCCAGTACTTC. Protein: CASSIDSNGETQYF. The V gene is TRBV19, the J gene TRBJ2-5; no reliable D call. The CDR3 loop spans 14 amino acids. V was cut by 0 bases and J by 4 bases, with 9 bases left in between. Germline-derived CDR1 and CDR2 are LNHDA and SQIVND (reference sequence).

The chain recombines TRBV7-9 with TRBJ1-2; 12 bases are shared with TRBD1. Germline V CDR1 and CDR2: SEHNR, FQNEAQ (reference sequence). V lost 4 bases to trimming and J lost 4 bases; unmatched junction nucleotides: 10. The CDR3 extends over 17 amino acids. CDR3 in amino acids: CASSSPGQGAPGYGYTF. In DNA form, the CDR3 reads TGTGCCAGCAGCTCACCGGGACAGGGGGCGCCGGGCTATGGCTACACCTTC.

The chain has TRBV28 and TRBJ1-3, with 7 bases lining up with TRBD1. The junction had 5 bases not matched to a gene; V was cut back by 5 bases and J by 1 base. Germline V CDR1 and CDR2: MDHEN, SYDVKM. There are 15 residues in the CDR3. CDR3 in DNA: TGTGCCAGCAGTGACTCGACAGGGTCTGGAAACACCATATATTTT. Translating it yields CASSDSTGSGNTIYF.

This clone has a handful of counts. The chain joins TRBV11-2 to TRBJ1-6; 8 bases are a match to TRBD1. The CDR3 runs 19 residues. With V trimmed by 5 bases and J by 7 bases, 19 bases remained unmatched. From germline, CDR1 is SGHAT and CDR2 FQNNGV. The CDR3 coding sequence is TGTGCCAGCAGCCCACAACCCCAGGGCAGGGGGCGCAAAAATTCACCCCTCCACTTT. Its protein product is CASSPQPQGRGRKNSPLHF.

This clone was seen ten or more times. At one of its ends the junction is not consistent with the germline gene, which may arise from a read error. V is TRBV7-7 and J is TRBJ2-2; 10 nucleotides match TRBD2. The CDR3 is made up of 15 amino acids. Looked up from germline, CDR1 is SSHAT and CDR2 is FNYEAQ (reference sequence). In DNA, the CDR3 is TGTGCTAGCAGCCCTAGCGGGGGACTCACCGGGGAGCTGTTTTTT. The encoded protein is CASSPSGGLTGELFF.

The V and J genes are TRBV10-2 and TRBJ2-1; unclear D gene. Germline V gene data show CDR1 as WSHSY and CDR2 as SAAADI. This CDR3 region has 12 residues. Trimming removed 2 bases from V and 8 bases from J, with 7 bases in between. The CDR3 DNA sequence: TGCGCCAGCAGTGAGAGAGCCGATGAGCAGTTCTTC. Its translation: CASSERADEQFF.

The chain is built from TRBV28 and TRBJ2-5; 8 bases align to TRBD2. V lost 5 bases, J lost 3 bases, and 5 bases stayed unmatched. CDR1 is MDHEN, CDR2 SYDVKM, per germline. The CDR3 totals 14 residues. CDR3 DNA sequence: TGTGCCAGCAGTCTGGGGACTAGGAAAGAGACCCAGTACTTC. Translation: CASSLGTRKETQYF.

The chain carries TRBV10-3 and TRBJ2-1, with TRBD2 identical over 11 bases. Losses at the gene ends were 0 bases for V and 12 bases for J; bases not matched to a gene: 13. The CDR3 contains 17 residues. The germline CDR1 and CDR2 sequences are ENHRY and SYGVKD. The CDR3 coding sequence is TGTGCCATCAGTGAGTCGCGCCCGGGACTAGCGGCCTCGACGCAGTTCTTC. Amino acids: CAISESRPGLAASTQFF.

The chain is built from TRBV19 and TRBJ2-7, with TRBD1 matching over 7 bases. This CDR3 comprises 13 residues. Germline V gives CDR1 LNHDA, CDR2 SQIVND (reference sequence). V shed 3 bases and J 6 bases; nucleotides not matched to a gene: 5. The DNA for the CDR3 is TGTGCCAGTAGTATCTTAGGGGGCGGCGAGCAGTACTTC. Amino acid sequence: CASSILGGGEQYF.

CDR3 protein: CASRRGEGTDNSPLHF. The CDR3 bases are TGTGCCAGCAGAAGAGGTGAGGGGACAGATAATTCACCCCTCCACTTT. The rearrangement uses TRBV27 and TRBJ1-6, with TRBD1 matching over 7 bases. The CDR3 covers 16 residues. Trimming at V came to 6 bases and at J to 5 bases, leaving 10 bases not matched to a gene. Germline V gene lookup returns CDR1 MNHEY and CDR2 SMNVEV (reference sequence).